This TCR beta chain was observed in a study of blood T cell repertoires in COVID-19. Study-wide background: The study drew acute and convalescent COVID-19 samples from the United States, Italy and Spain. T cells, B-cell-depleted T cells, or PBMCs provided the cDNA or gDNA that served as material.

Authors' analysis steps: Amplification of reference gene primers provided the estimated nucleated cell counts. Data came from immunoSEQ multiplex PCR; TCRdb stores just in-frame clones and leaves some out. For V, J and clone size, that table is used; D and trimming come from the DNA. The sample consists of hundreds of thousands of clones, roughly 88% of them appearing once. This clonotype originated in a woman aged 30 to 39 with active or convalescent COVID-19. The sequencing sample was made of peripheral blood.

CDR3 bases: TGTGCCAGCAGTGAACGAGGGACAGGGATAGGTCAGCCCCAGCATTTT. Its protein is CASSERGTGIGQPQHF. The chain employs TRBV2 and TRBJ1-5, with TRBD1 identical over 9 bases. Trimming removed 2 bases from V and 6 bases from J; junction bases left unmatched: 8. From germline, CDR1 is SNHLY and CDR2 FYNNEI. The CDR3 extends over 16 amino acids.